The source of this TCR beta chain is a study of early T cells in non-severe SARS-CoV-2 infection. In its sample, this clonotype was seen many times. TCRdb processed the 5' RACE reads anew with MiXCR; each CDR3 protein has one entry. The table includes about 45,000 distinct CDR3 sequences, more than 9% detected once. CDR3 length: 19 residues. Trimming cost V 2 bases and J 3 bases, with 27 bases left between them. From germline, CDR1 is SGHRS and CDR2 YFSETQ. V usage is TRBV5-1 and J usage is TRBJ2-7; D is possibly TRBD2 (5 bases). Sequenced sample: whole blood. The receptor was isolated from an adult who was a healthcare worker with PCR-confirmed SARS-CoV-2 infection or an uninfected control (not recorded which). The CDR3: CASSFHFTQDRAGNYEQYF. The CDR3 bases are TGCGCCAGCAGCTTCCACTTTACTCAGGATAGGGCGGGCAACTACGAGCAGTACTTC.